Presented here are 6 T cell receptor beta chains from one specimen sequenced in a study of T cell responses to AZD1222 COVID-19 vaccine. Assay: immunoSEQ multiplex PCR; the TCRdb copy retains only in-frame clones and omits some. The sample includes over 150,000 clones, around 88% of them seen just once. The sample consisted of peripheral blood, taken on day 0 of AZD1222 vaccination. Receptors originate from an adult in good health.

V is TRBV2 and J is TRBJ1-5; possibly TRBD1 for D (5 bases). This CDR3 spans 14 amino acids. Germline assignment: CDR1 SNHLY and CDR2 FYNNEI. V was clipped by 4 bases and J by 4 bases, with 11 bases between them. The CDR3 protein is CASSAGNRNQPQHF. DNA for the CDR3: TGTGCCAGCAGTGCGGGGAACAGGAATCAGCCCCAGCATTTT. Variable domain in full (rest from reference TRBV2 and TRBJ1-5): EPEVTQTPSHQVTQMGQEVILRCVPISNHLYFYWYRQILGQKVEFLVSFYNNEISEKSEIFDDQFSVERPDGSNFTLKIRSTKLEDSAMYFCASSAGNRNQPQHFGDGTRLSIL.

This clone has only a few counts. The chain links TRBV6-1 to TRBJ1-6, with no clear D. The CDR3 runs to 13 residues. CDR1 and CDR2 from the germline V gene are MNHNS and SASEGT. The V end lost 3 bases, the J end lost 8 bases, and 8 bases lay between the germline ends. The CDR3 coding sequence is TGTGCCAGCAGTGACAAGTCGGATTCACCCCTCCACTTT. It is translated as CASSDKSDSPLHF.

J is TRBJ2-3 and V is TRBV28, with 8 bases that match TRBD2. The CDR3 covers 15 residues. V lost 6 bases and J lost 1; bases outside the gene matches: 6. The germline CDR1 and CDR2 sequences are MDHEN and SYDVKM. CDR3 in DNA: TGTGCCAGCAGGATACGAGCGGGGGGCACAGATACGCAGTATTTT. Protein sequence: CASRIRAGGTDTQYF.

The CDR3 DNA sequence: TGTGCCTGGAGTGGGGCCTGGGATCAGCCCCAGCATTTT. It translates to CAWSGAWDQPQHF. The genes are TRBV30 and TRBJ1-5; D uncertain. Per germline, CDR1 GTSNPN and CDR2 SVGIG (reference sequence). Trimming pared 1 base from V and 5 bases from J, leaving 9 bases between. The CDR3 length is 13 residues.

This chain connects TRBV20-1 to TRBJ1-6, with a possible D match to TRBD1 (5 bases). This CDR3 has 16 residues. Trimming pared 3 bases from V and 4 bases from J, leaving 16 bases between. The germline V gene encodes CDR1 DFQATT and CDR2 SNEGSKA (reference sequence). CDR3 region: CSASLEVGLYNSPLHF. DNA of the CDR3: TGCAGTGCTAGTTTAGAGGTGGGACTGTATAATTCACCCCTCCACTTT.

The J gene is TRBJ2-5, the V gene TRBV24-1; D not resolved. Germline V gene lookup returns CDR1 KGHDR and CDR2 SFDVKD. Between the trimmed V and J ends, which lost 0 bases and 5 bases, there was a span of 9 bases. There are 14 residues in the CDR3. The CDR3 loop is CATSDLDGPETQYF. CDR3 nucleotides: TGTGCCACCAGTGATTTGGACGGACCGGAGACCCAGTACTTC.